These 9 T cell receptor beta chains came from one sample sequenced in a study of shared clonotypes between healthy human individuals. TCRdb keeps only in-frame clones here, not all; method: immunoSEQ multiplex PCR. The sample shows about 2.4 million clones, around 94% of them seen only once. Sequenced material: naive CD4+ T cells sorted from blood. Subset: CD45RA+ positively selected. These receptor sequences come from a man between 18 and 29 years old in good health.

This clone was seen once. This chain joins TRBV11-2 and TRBJ2-3; D might be TRBD1 or TRBD2, each matching 5 bases. With 0 bases removed from V and 5 bases from J, the gap between germline ends came to 15 bases. This CDR3 region has 16 residues. Germline CDR1 reads SGHAT; CDR2 reads FQNNGV. The CDR3 DNA reads as TGTGCCAGCAGCTTAGATCGGGCCAGGGCGGGAGATACGCAGTATTTT. This codes for CASSLDRARAGDTQYF.

This chain links TRBV11-2 with TRBJ2-6; perhaps TRBD1 as D (5 bases). V was shortened by 2 bases and J by 0 bases, with 14 bases between the two germline ends. The CDR3 runs to 18 residues. The germline V gene has CDR1 SGHAT and CDR2 FQNNGV. This CDR3 reads CASSLTTGRSSGANVLTF. The CDR3 DNA reads as TGTGCCAGCAGCTTAACAACAGGCCGAAGCTCTGGGGCCAACGTCCTGACTTTC.

The V gene is TRBV7-9, the J gene TRBJ2-1; no firm D call. Germline CDR1 is SEHNR and CDR2 is FQNEAQ (reference sequence). Trimming pared 3 bases from V and 4 bases from J, leaving 10 bases between. The CDR3 spans 14 residues. The CDR3 nucleotides read TGTGCCAGCAGCTTTTCCCCCGAATACAATGAGCAGTTCTTC. Translating gives CASSFSPEYNEQFF.

V is TRBV10-3 and J is TRBJ2-7; D gene unclear. Trimming cost V 6 bases and J 1 base, with 7 bases left between them. Per the germline V gene, CDR1 is ENHRY and CDR2 is SYGVKD. The CDR3 has 12 residues. The CDR3 loop is CAISRQSYEQYF. As DNA, the CDR3 is TGTGCCATCAGCCGGCAGTCCTACGAGCAGTACTTC.

The chain carries TRBV5-1 and TRBJ2-7, with 9 bases fitting TRBD2. This CDR3 region has 16 residues. V lost 4 bases, J lost 1 base, and 9 bases stayed unmatched. The germline V gene has CDR1 SGHRS and CDR2 YFSETQ. For the CDR3, the DNA is TGCGCCAGCAGCAGTCTTCTCGCGGGGGGGTCCTACGAGCAGTACTTC. Protein product: CASSSLLAGGSYEQYF.

In DNA form, the CDR3 reads TGTGCCAGCAGTGGAAGCTTGAATCAGCCCCAGCATTTT. It codes for CASSGSLNQPQHF. The rearrangement joins TRBV2 to TRBJ1-5, with no clear D. The CDR3 spans 13 residues. The germline gives CDR1 SNHLY, CDR2 FYNNEI. Trimming shortened V by 4 bases and J by 4 bases, and 8 bases separated the two germline ends.

This clone has just one count. Other DNA sequences of this sample code for an identical CDR3. This sequence joins TRBV7-2 and TRBJ2-7; no clear D gene. The V gene lost 3 bases and the J gene lost 3 bases, with 3 bases spanning the gap. The CDR3 covers 11 residues. Germline V gene lookup returns CDR1 SGHTA and CDR2 FQGNSA. The CDR3 DNA reads as TGTGCCAGCAGCTTCAACTACGAGCAGTACTTC. Its protein is CASSFNYEQYF.

Comments on this clone: Distinct nucleotide sequences in the sample also encode this CDR3. The chain joins TRBV19 to TRBJ1-5; D call uncertain. Germline V lookup: CDR1 LNHDA, CDR2 SQIVND (reference sequence). Trimming shortened V by 1 base and J by 3 bases, and 7 bases separated the two germline ends. The CDR3 is made up of 14 amino acids. For the CDR3, the DNA is TGTGCCAGTAGTATAGGGCAATTCAATCAGCCCCAGCATTTT. Translated, it gives CASSIGQFNQPQHF.

The chain is built from TRBV6-5 and TRBJ2-7; D is perhaps TRBD2 (5 bases). Germline V CDR1 and CDR2: MNHEY, SVGAGI. This CDR3 is 14 amino acids long. The V and J ends lost 2 bases and 4 bases respectively, with 12 bases between them. CDR3 DNA: TGTGCCAGCAGTTACGCAGGAGGTCTTTACGAGCAGTACTTC. This translates into CASSYAGGLYEQYF.